This T cell receptor beta chain was found in a study of identical twins. The study, taken as a whole, reports: Out-of-frame alpha sequences common to twins exhibited an excess of low generation probability. Sharing of beta out-of-frame sequences by twins showed a weaker excess. Abundant cord blood beta clonotypes carried fewer insertions; memory repertoires showed none.

The germline V gene has CDR1 SGHNT and CDR2 YENEEA. The CDR3 has 12 residues. Trimming took off 8 bases at V and 5 bases at J, with 13 bases between the two ends. Template switching added a universal primer site, and cDNA bore unique molecular identifiers. TCRdb reanalysed the 5' RACE reads using MiXCR and keeps one entry per CDR3 protein. The sample lists 460,000 or so distinct CDR3 sequences, approximately 14% occurring once. On this clonotype: Its specificity is unknown.

These data were also reused for a study on yellow fever vaccine responses in identical twins.

Sequenced: CD4+ T cells sorted from blood. The sequence was collected from a woman aged 18-29 years in good health. The chain recombines TRBV11-3 with TRBJ2-7; possibly TRBD1 for D (7 bases). The DNA for the CDR3 is TGTGCCAGCGGCCAGGGGGGCCACGAGCAGTACTTC. Encoded protein: CASGQGGHEQYF.